The rows below give T cell receptor beta chains drawn from one sample of a study of cytomegalovirus exposure and HLA in healthy donors. TCRdb's table, derived via immunoSEQ multiplex PCR, lists solely in-frame clones and lacks some. The repertoire holds more than 95,000 clones, with 80% to 90% as singletons. Sequencing was done on a sample of PBMCs. These receptors originate from a man aged 18 to 30 in good health and CMV-seropositive. The conserved cysteine and the conserved F or W are not part of the CDR3 here.

V gene: TRBV18
J gene: TRBJ2-5
CDR3 protein: ASSPSLDRGRQGETQY

V gene: TRBV11-3
J gene: TRBJ2-7
CDR3 protein: ASNFLPPGPHSYEQY

V gene: TRBV6-6
J gene: TRBJ1-1
CDR3 protein: ASSVRGGRDEGK

V gene: TRBV7-2
J gene: TRBJ2-2
CDR3 protein: ASSLAQGAVTGELF

V gene: TRBV5-4
J gene: TRBJ1-6
CDR3 protein: ASSFEQGPSYNSPLH

V gene: TRBV6-1
J gene: TRBJ1-5
CDR3 protein: ASSEGSGTRQPQH

V gene: TRBV14
J gene: TRBJ1-6
CDR3 protein: ASSQDLSGPPSPLH

V gene: TRBV29-1
J gene: TRBJ1-2
CDR3 protein: SSWDSQNYGYT

V gene: TRBV28
J gene: TRBJ2-7
CDR3 protein: ASSLGDRVYEQY

V gene: TRBV6-5
J gene: TRBJ1-2
CDR3 protein: ASSYSYPVYGYT

V gene: TRBV2
J gene: TRBJ1-4
CDR3 protein: ASSEPPGEKLF

V gene: TRBV7-2
J gene: TRBJ1-1
CDR3 protein: ASSPGTGRNTEAF

V gene: TRBV28
J gene: TRBJ1-2
CDR3 protein: ASSSFSGGTRYT

V gene: TRBV7-2
J gene: TRBJ2-1
CDR3 protein: ASSLNRGSYNEQF

V gene: TRBV7-2
J gene: TRBJ2-1
CDR3 protein: ASSPRQRGVYNEQF

V gene: TRBV7-2
J gene: TRBJ1-6
CDR3 protein: ASSLVGRTNSPLH

V gene: TRBV11-2
J gene: TRBJ2-7
CDR3 protein: ASSLVPVYEQY

V gene: TRBV7-2
J gene: TRBJ2-5
CDR3 protein: ASSFRGGAETQY

V gene: TRBV28
J gene: TRBJ2-7
CDR3 protein: ASNPGQIKYEQY

V gene: TRBV5-4
J gene: TRBJ2-5
CDR3 protein: ASSLREGETQY

V gene: TRBV10-3
J gene: TRBJ1-2
CDR3 protein: AISVAVGGYT

V gene: TRBV6-1
J gene: TRBJ1-2
CDR3 protein: ASSEILYGYT

V gene: TRBV10-3
J gene: TRBJ2-7
CDR3 protein: AISEASGVGEQY

V gene: TRBV10-3
J gene: TRBJ1-2
CDR3 protein: AITSGDYGYT

V gene: TRBV29-1
J gene: TRBJ1-2
CDR3 protein: SVGDGGGYGYT

V gene: TRBV4-1
J gene: TRBJ1-5
CDR3 protein: ASSGGQVDRQPQH

V gene: TRBV6-5
J gene: TRBJ2-7
CDR3 protein: ASSSGSGSYEQY